Below are 2 T cell receptor beta chains sequenced from a single sample in a study of glioma-infiltrating T cells after dendritic cell vaccination. Clones were sequenced by immunoSEQ multiplex PCR, and TCRdb holds only the in-frame ones, with some missing. Among about 92,000 clones listed, 70% to 90% were seen once. The sequencing here drew on blood, taken before dendritic cell vaccination. These receptors all come from a human donor with glioblastoma.

The rearrangement uses TRBV29-1 and TRBJ1-3, with D unclear. The length of the CDR3 is 14 residues. The germline V and J ends were trimmed by 0 bases and 0 bases, with 6 bases remaining between them. The germline CDR1 and CDR2 sequences are SQVTM and ANQGSEA. The CDR3: CSVEERSSGNTIYF. The CDR3 DNA sequence: TGCAGCGTTGAAGAGCGTAGCTCTGGAAACACCATATATTTT.

The sample holds one count of this clone. The chain uses TRBV2 and TRBJ2-7; 7 nucleotides match TRBD1. With V trimmed by 3 bases and J by 0 bases, 5 bases remained unmatched. This CDR3 is 15 amino acids long. CDR1 and CDR2 from the germline V gene are SNHLY and FYNNEI. CDR3 sequence: CASSDPGQSSYEQYF. The CDR3 DNA reads as TGTGCCAGCAGTGACCCGGGACAGAGCTCCTACGAGCAGTACTTC.